Described below is a single TCR beta chain sequence and its context. The data originate from a study of control samples from healthy donors and cancer patients. Unmatched junction bases numbered 8, after V lost 4 bases and J lost 3 bases. Germline assignment: CDR1 SEHNR and CDR2 FQNEAQ (reference sequence). The CDR3 loop spans 16 amino acids. Produced via immunoSEQ multiplex PCR; TCRdb's table is partial and in-frame only. The data contain about 160,000 clones, approximately 94% of them seen just once; the ten biggest clones take up under 8.5%. The sequenced sample was blood. The chain uses TRBV7-9 and TRBJ1-1; TRBD1 agrees at 10 bases. The sequence was obtained from a woman aged 40 to 55 in good health. The CDR3 spells CASSSIGTGVHTEAFF. CDR3 DNA sequence: TGTGCCAGCAGCTCCATAGGGACAGGGGTTCACACTGAAGCTTTCTTT.